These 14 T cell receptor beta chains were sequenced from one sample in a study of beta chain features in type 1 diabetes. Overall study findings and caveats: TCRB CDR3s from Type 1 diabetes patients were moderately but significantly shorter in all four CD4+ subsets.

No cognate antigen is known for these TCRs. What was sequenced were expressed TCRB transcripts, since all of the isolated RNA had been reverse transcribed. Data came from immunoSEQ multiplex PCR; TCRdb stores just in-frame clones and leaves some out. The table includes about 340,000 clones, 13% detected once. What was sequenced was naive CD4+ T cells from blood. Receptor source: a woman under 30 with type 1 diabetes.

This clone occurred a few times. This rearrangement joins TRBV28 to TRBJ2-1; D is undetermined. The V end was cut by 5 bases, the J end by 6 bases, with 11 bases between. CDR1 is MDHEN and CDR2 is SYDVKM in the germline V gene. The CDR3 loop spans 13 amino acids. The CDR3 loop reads CASSLPTRNEQFF. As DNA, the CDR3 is TGTGCCAGCAGTCTCCCTACTCGCAATGAGCAGTTCTTC.

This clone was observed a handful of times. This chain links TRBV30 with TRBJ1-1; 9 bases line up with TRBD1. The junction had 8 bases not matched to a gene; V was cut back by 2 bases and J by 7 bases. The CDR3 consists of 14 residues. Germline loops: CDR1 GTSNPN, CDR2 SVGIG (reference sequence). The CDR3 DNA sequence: TGTGCCTGGAGTTCGGGACAGGGAAGAGTTGAAGCTTTCTTT. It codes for CAWSSGQGRVEAFF. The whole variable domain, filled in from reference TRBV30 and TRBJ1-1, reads SQTIHQWPATLVQPVGSPLSLECTVEGTSNPNLYWYRQAAGRGLQLLFYSVGIGQISSEVPQNLSASRPQDRQFILSSKKLLLSDSGFYLCAWSSGQGRVEAFFGQGTRLTVV.

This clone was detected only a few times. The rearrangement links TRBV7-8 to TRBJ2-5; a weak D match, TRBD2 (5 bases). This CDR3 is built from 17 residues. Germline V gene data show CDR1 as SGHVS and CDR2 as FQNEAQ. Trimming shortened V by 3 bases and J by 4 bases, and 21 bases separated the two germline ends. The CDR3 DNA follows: TGTGCCAGCAGCTTGATAAGCGTTGGTCAGCGGAGAGAGACCCAGTACTTC. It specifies CASSLISVGQRRETQYF.

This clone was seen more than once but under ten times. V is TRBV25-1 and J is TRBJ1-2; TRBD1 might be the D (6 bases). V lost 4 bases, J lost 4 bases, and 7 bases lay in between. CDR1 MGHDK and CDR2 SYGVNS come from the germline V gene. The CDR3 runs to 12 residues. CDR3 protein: CASSVDSYGYTF. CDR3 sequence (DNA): TGTGCCAGCAGTGTGGACAGCTATGGCTACACCTTC.

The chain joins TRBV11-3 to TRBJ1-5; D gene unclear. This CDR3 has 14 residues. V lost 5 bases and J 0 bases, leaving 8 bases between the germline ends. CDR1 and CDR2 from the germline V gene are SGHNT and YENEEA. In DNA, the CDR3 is TGTGCCAGCAGCCCCGGCGGTAGCAATCAGCCCCAGCATTTT. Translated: CASSPGGSNQPQHF.

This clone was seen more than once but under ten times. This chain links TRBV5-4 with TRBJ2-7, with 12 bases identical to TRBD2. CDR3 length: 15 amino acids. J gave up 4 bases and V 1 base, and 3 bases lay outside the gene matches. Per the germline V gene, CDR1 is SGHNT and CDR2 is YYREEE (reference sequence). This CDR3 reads CASSLTGTSGYEQYF. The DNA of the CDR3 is TGTGCCAGCAGCTTGACGGGGACTAGCGGGTACGAGCAGTACTTC.

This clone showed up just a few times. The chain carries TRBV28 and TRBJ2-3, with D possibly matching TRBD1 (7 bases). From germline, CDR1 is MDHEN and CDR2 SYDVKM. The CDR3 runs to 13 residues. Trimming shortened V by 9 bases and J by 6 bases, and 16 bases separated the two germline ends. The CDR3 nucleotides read TGTGCCAGTAGCGGCCCCAGGGGGGATACGCAGTATTTT. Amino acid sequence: CASSGPRGDTQYF.

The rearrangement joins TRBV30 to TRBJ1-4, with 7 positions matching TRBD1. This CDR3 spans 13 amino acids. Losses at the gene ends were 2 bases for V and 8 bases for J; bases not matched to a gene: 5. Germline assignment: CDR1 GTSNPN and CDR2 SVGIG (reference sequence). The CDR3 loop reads CAWSRGGWEKLFF. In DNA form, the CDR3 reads TGTGCCTGGAGTCGAGGGGGCTGGGAAAAACTGTTTTTT.

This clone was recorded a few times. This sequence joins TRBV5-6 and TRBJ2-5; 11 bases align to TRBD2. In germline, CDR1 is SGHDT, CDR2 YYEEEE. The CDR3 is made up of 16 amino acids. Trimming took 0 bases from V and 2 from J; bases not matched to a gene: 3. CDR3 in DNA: TGTGCCAGCAGCTTGGCCCTAGCGGGAGGTCAAGAGACCCAGTACTTC. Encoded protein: CASSLALAGGQETQYF.

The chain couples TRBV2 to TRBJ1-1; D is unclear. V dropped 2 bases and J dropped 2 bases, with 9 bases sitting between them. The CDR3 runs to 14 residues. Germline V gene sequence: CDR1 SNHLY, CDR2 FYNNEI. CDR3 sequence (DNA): TGTGCCAGCAGTGAATGGGAGGAAAACACTGAAGCTTTCTTT. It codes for CASSEWEENTEAFF.

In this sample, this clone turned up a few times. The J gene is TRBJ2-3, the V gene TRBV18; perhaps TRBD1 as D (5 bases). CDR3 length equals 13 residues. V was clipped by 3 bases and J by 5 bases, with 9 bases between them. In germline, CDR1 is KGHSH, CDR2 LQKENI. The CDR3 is CASSPDSQDTQYF. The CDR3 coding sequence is TGTGCCAGCTCACCCGACAGCCAAGATACGCAGTATTTT.

The CDR3 DNA reads as TGTGCCAGCCCAACGGACAGGGGGCAGGTTGGCTACACCTTC. Its protein product is CASPTDRGQVGYTF. V is TRBV7-9 and J is TRBJ1-2, with 11 bases that match TRBD1. After removal of 8 bases from V and 7 bases from J, the junction contained 9 bases not matched to a gene. Per germline, CDR1 SEHNR and CDR2 FQNEAQ (reference sequence). This CDR3 has 14 amino acids.

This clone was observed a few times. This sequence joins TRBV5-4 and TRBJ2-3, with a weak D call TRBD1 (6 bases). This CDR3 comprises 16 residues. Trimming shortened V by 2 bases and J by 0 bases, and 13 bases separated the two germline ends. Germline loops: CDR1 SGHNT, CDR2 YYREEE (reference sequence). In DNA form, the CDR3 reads TGTGCCAGCAGCTTACGGACAGCAACTAGCACAGATACGCAGTATTTT. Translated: CASSLRTATSTDTQYF.

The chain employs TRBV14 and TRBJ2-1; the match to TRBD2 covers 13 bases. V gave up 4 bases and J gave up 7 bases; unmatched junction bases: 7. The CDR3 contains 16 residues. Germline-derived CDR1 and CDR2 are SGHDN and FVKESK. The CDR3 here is CASSRAGTSGINEQFF. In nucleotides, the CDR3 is TGTGCCAGCAGCCGCGCCGGGACTAGCGGGATTAATGAGCAGTTCTTC.